One T cell receptor beta chain is described in this entry. TCRdb itself ran the RT-PCR reads through MiXCR, one entry per CDR3 protein. The sample holds 550,000 to 750,000 distinct CDR3 sequences; over 12% are singletons and the top ten take 3.6%. CDR3 size: 18 residues. The V and J ends lost 4 bases and 0 bases, in that order; junction bases with no gene match: 14. Germline V gene sequence: CDR1 MGHRA, CDR2 YSYEKL. V usage is TRBV4-1 and J usage is TRBJ2-7; 8 nucleotides match TRBD1. The TCR originated in a female donor in good health, serving as a healthy control. Sequences were obtained from memory CD4+ T cells from blood. The CDR3 region is CASSPTGGQATSSYEQYF. The DNA for the CDR3 is TGCGCCAGCAGCCCCACTGGGGGACAGGCGACGAGCTCCTACGAGCAGTACTTC.